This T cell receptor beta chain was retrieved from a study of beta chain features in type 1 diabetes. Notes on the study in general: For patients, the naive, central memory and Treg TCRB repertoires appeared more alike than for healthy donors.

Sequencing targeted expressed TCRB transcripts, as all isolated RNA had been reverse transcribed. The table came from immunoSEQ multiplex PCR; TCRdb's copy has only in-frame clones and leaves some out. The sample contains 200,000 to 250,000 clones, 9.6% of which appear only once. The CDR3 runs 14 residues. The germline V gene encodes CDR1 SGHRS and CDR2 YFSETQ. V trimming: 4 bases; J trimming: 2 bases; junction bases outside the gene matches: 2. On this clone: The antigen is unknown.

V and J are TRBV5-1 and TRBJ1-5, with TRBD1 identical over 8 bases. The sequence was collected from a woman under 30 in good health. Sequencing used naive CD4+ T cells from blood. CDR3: CASSLDRGNQPQHF. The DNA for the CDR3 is TGCGCCAGCAGCCTGGACAGGGGCAATCAGCCCCAGCATTTT. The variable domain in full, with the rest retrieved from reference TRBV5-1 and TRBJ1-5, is KAGVTQTPRYLIKTRGQQVTLSCSPISGHRSVSWYQQTPGQGLQFLFEYFSETQRNKGNFPGRFSGRQFSNSRSEMNVSTLELGDSALYLCASSLDRGNQPQHFGDGTRLSIL.